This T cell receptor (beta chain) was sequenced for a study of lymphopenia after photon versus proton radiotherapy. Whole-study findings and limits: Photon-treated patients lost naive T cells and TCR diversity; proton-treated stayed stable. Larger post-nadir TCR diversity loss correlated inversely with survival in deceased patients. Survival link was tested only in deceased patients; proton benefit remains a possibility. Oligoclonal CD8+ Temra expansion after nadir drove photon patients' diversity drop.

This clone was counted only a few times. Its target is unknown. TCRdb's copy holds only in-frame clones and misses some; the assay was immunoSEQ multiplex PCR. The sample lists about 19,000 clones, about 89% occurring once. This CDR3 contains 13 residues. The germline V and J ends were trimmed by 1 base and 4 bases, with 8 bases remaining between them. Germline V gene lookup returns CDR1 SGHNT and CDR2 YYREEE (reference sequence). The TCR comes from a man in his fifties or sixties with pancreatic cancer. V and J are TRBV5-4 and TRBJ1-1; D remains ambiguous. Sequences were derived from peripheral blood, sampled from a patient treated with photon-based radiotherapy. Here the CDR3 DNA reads TGTGCCAGCAGCTTGCGGGGAGGCACTGAAGCTTTCTTT. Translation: CASSLRGGTEAFF.